The 9 T cell receptor beta chains presented below share a single source sample, sequenced in a study of identical twins (dated by TCRdb to about 2016). Libraries were made using 5' RACE. This sample was sequenced with an Illumina HiSeq 2000. TCRdb took the public reads, trimmed them with fastp at Q25, ran MiXCR for clone calling and kept in-frame beta chains. Here each entry gathers all rows of one CDR3 protein and keeps the most common genes and DNA. The sample yields 500,000 or so distinct CDR3 sequences; roughly a fifth were counted once. About 0.91% of the sample belongs to the ten largest clones. The same data also went into a second study, on T cells expressing NK-cell markers.

The source material was CD4+ T cells sorted from blood. The receptors originated from a woman aged 18 to 35 in good health.

This clonotype was counted a few times. The V gene is TRBV5-6, the J gene TRBJ2-1; 9 bases fit TRBD2. Trimming cost V 6 bases and J 9 bases; bases outside gene matches: 10. The CDR3 sequence is 14 residues long. Germline values: CDR1 SGHDT, CDR2 YYEEEE. The CDR3 loop reads CASIGLARAGEQFF. The DNA for the CDR3 is TGTGCCAGCATCGGACTAGCGAGAGCTGGTGAGCAGTTCTTC.

V usage is TRBV6-5 and J usage is TRBJ2-6; 10 nucleotides line up with TRBD2. Germline V gene lookup returns CDR1 MNHEY and CDR2 SVGAGI. This CDR3 contains 16 residues. V shed 0 bases and J 8 bases; nucleotides not matched to a gene: 4. This CDR3 is CASSYSVTSGTNVLTF. CDR3 in DNA: TGTGCCAGCAGTTACTCGGTTACTAGCGGGACCAACGTCCTGACTTTC.

V gene TRBV20-1 combines with J gene TRBJ2-7, with TRBD2 matching 8 bases. Trimming removed 3 bases from V and 5 bases from J; junction bases left unmatched: 6. CDR3 length: 13 amino acids. Germline assignment: CDR1 DFQATT and CDR2 SNEGSKA (reference sequence). The CDR3 nucleotides are TGCAGTGCTAGGGTCTGGCGGGAGGACGAGCAGTACTTC. This sequence encodes CSARVWREDEQYF.

This chain uses TRBV20-1 with TRBJ1-5; TRBD1 aligns across 12 bases. The CDR3 runs 15 residues. The V and J ends lost 3 bases and 3 bases, in that order; junction bases with no gene match: 3. Germline CDR1 and CDR2: DFQATT and SNEGSKA (reference sequence). The CDR3 DNA reads TGCAGTGCTAGTAGGGGACAGGGGGCCAATCAGCCCCAGCATTTT. Translating it yields CSASRGQGANQPQHF.

This chain uses TRBV12-3 or TRBV12-4 with TRBJ2-3; D is possibly TRBD2 (6 bases). Deletions cut 6 bases from V and 0 bases from J, with 16 bases between. There are 16 residues in the CDR3. In DNA, the CDR3 is TGTGCCAGCAGACAACCACTAGCAGGGAGCACAGATACGCAGTATTTT. Translating gives CASRQPLAGSTDTQYF.

This clonotype has more than one count but fewer than ten. V and J are TRBV4-2 and TRBJ2-7; D call uncertain. Germline V gene data show CDR1 as LGHNA and CDR2 as YNFKEQ. Trimming cost V 8 bases and J 0 bases, with 17 bases left between them. CDR3 length: 15 residues. The CDR3 region has the DNA TGTGCCAGCGGCAACCGTGCCGGCAGCTCCTACGAGCAGTACTTC. It codes for CASGNRAGSSYEQYF.

The rearrangement joins TRBV29-1 to TRBJ2-5; D remains unclear. Between the trimmed V and J ends, which lost 4 bases and 1 base, there was a span of 7 bases. The CDR3 is 12 amino acids. Germline V CDR1 and CDR2: SQVTM, ANQGSEA. The CDR3: CSVGRPQETQYF. As DNA, the CDR3 is TGCAGCGTTGGAAGGCCCCAAGAGACCCAGTACTTC.

This chain uses TRBV6-5 with TRBJ1-1; no reliable D call. The V end lost 0 bases, the J end lost 6 bases, and 14 bases lay between the germline ends. This CDR3 comprises 15 residues. CDR1 and CDR2 from the germline V gene are MNHEY and SVGAGI. The CDR3 loop reads CASSYSISQSSEAFF. Here the CDR3 DNA reads TGTGCCAGCAGTTACTCGATTTCACAGAGCTCTGAAGCTTTCTTT.

This clonotype has more than one count but fewer than ten. One junction end does not reproduce the germline sequence, and a read error may be involved. The chain is built from TRBV7-7 and TRBJ2-5; a possible D gene is TRBD2 (5 bases). CDR3 length equals 13 residues. From germline, CDR1 is SSHAT and CDR2 FNYEAQ (reference sequence). CDR3 amino acids: CASSPSPQETQYF. The CDR3 bases are TGTGCTAGCAGCCCTAGCCCCCAAGAGACCCAGTACTTC.